In its sample, the clone carrying this T cell receptor beta chain was seen a few times. A sample-barcoded 5' primer and a J-beta primer mix were used in a second PCR of roughly 7 to 11 cycles. TCRdb reprocessed the 5' RACE reads via MiXCR and lists one record per CDR3 protein. The data show 1.5 million to 2 million distinct CDR3 sequences, with around 48% seen just once and 2% to 2.5% held by the top ten. Trimming took 3 bases from V and 4 from J, leaving 15 bases between them. This CDR3 has 14 residues. Germline loops: CDR1 DFQATT, CDR2 SNEGSKA (reference sequence). The data belong to a study of blood T cells in healthy people across ages.

The rearrangement uses TRBV20-1 and TRBJ1-2; D unresolved. Sequencing was performed on blood. This sequence originates from a woman aged 35 to 49 in good health. CDR3 sequence: CSASGQAAGYGYTF. The DNA for the CDR3 is TGCAGTGCTAGCGGCCAGGCGGCGGGCTATGGCTACACCTTC.